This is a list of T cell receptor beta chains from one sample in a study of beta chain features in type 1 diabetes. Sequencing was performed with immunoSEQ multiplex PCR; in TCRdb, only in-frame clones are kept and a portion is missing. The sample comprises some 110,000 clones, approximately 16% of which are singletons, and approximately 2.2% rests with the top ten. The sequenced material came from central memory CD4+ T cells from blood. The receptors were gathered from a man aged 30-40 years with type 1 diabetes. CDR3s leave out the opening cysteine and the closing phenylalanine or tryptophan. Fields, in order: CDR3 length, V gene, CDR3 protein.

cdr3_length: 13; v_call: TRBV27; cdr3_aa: ASSSLGAGRNEQF
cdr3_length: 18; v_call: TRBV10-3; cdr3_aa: AISDFWLAGYNASTDTQY
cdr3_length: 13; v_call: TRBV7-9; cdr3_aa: ASSSIQGAGEKLF
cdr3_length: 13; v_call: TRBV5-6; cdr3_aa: ASSLRAGQGETQY
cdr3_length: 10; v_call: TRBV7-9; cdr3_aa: ASSLIGDEQY
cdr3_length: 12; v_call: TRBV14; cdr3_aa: ASSLVGFGDEQF
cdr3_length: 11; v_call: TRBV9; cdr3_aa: ASSVAPTGEGT
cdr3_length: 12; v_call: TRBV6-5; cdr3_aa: ASSRDGQGQTQY
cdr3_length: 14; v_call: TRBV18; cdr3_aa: ASSPGTGNSNQPQH
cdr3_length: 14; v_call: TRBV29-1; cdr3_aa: SVQLSSPTNTGELF
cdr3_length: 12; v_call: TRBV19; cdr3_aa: ASERDKNTGELF
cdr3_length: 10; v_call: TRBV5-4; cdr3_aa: ASSLGQDEQF
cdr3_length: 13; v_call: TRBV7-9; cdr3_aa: ASSSHSDLRFALH
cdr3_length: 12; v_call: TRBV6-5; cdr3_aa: ASRTALSTDTQY
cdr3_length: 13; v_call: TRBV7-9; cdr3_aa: ASSSFSGGPYEQY
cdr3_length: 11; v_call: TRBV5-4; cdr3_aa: ASSLFSTDTQY
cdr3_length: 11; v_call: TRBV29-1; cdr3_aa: SVESGSLDTQY
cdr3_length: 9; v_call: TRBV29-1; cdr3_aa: SVEIRQSVY
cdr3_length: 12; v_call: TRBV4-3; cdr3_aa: ASSLMTSSYEQY
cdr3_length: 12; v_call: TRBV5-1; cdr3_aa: ASSYQTGPYEQY
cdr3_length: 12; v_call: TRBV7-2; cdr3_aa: ASSSWTGAGGYT
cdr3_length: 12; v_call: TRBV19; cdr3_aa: ASSPGDSTDTQY